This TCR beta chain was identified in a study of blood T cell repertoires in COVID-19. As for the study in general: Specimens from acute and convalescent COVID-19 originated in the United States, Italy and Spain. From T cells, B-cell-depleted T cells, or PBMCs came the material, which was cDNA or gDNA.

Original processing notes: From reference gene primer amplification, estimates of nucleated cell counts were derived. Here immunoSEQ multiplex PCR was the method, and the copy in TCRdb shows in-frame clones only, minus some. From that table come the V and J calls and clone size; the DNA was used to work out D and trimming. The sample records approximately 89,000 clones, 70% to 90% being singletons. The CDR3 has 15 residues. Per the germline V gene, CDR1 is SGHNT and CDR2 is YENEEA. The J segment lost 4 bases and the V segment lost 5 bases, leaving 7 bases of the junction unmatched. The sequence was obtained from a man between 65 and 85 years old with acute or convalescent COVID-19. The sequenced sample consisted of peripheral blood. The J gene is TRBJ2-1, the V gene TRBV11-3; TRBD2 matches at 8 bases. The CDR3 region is CASSTAGARYNEQFF. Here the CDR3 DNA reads TGTGCCAGCAGCACAGCGGGGGCCCGGTACAATGAGCAGTTCTTC.